This T cell receptor beta chain was identified in a study of blood T cell repertoires in COVID-19. In the study overall: Collection of acute and convalescent COVID-19 samples took place in the United States, Italy and Spain. PBMCs, B-cell-depleted T cells, or T cells provided the cDNA or gDNA that made up the material.

As originally analysed: Amplified reference gene primers provided the basis for estimating nucleated cell counts. Measured with immunoSEQ multiplex PCR; TCRdb has only the in-frame clones, and not every one. V and J calls plus clone size are reproduced from that table; the DNA served to infer D and trimming. The sample holds around 26,000 clones, roughly nine tenths seen once. The CDR3 loop spans 14 amino acids. Germline lookup yields CDR1 DFQATT and CDR2 SNEGSKA (reference sequence). V trimming: 3 bases; J trimming: 2 bases; junction bases outside the gene matches: 7. The sequenced sample was peripheral blood. The chain employs TRBV20-1 and TRBJ2-7; 7 bases are shared with TRBD2. The TCR originated in a human donor in a cohort sampled during active COVID-19. The CDR3 region has the DNA TGCAGTGCTAGTCACAGCGGGGAACCCTACGAGCAGTACTTC. Protein product: CSASHSGEPYEQYF.